Below, 20 T cell receptor beta chains from the same sample are listed, as sequenced in a study of Ad26.COV2.S vaccination and SARS-CoV-2 variants. Repertoires were generated with immunoSEQ multiplex PCR, while TCRdb's copy carries only in-frame clones and drops some. The data show 300,000 to 400,000 clones, around four fifths seen once. The treatment is: roughly 20 received Ad26.COV2.S at low or high dose, single or two shots; about five received placebo; per-sample allocation not given. The study sampled participants on day 63 after the first vaccine or placebo injection. Sequenced material: peripheral blood, taken in a trial of Ad26.COV2.S vaccine versus placebo. The origin of the receptors is a person aged 18-60 years who received the Ad26.COV2.S COVID-19 vaccine or a placebo.

V gene TRBV10-1 combines with J gene TRBJ2-1; the match to TRBD2 covers 7 bases. Per the germline V gene, CDR1 is WNHNN and CDR2 is SYGVQD (reference sequence). Losses at the gene ends were 2 bases for V and 5 bases for J; bases not matched to a gene: 6. The CDR3 has 15 amino acids. In DNA form, the CDR3 reads TGCGCCAGCAGTGAGATGGGGGGGTTGGACAATGAGCAGTTCTTC. Protein: CASSEMGGLDNEQFF.

The chain uses TRBV7-2 and TRBJ1-5; TRBD1 matches at 7 bases. Trimming removed 3 bases from V and 0 bases from J; junction bases left unmatched: 5. Per germline, CDR1 SGHTA and CDR2 FQGNSA. The length of the CDR3 is 16 residues. The CDR3 DNA is TGTGCCAGCAGCTTTGGACAGGTCTATAGCAATCAGCCCCAGCATTTT. Its protein product is CASSFGQVYSNQPQHF. Full variable domain (outside the CDR3, taken from reference TRBV7-2 and TRBJ1-5): GAGVSQSPSNKVTEKGKDVELRCDPISGHTALYWYRQSLGQGLEFLIYFQGNSAPDKSGLPSDRFSAERTGGSVSTLTIQRTQQEDSAVYLCASSFGQVYSNQPQHFGDGTRLSIL.

The chain has TRBV6-4 and TRBJ1-2; TRBD1 aligns across 8 bases. The CDR3 contains 13 residues. Germline V gene sequence: CDR1 MRHNA, CDR2 SNTAGT. Trimming at V came to 3 bases and at J to 5 bases, leaving 2 bases not matched to a gene. This chain's CDR3 is CASSEGTGYGYTF. CDR3 bases: TGTGCCAGCAGTGAAGGGACAGGTTATGGCTACACCTTC.

This rearrangement joins TRBV11-2 to TRBJ1-2; the D is unclear. Trimming took off 3 bases at V and 7 bases at J, with 12 bases between the two ends. CDR1 and CDR2 from the germline V gene are SGHAT and FQNNGV. This CDR3 comprises 13 residues. In DNA form, the CDR3 reads TGTGCCAGCAGCTTGTCCGGGGTGGTTGGCTACACCTTC. Protein product: CASSLSGVVGYTF.

This rearrangement joins TRBV20-1 to TRBJ1-2; tentatively, D is TRBD1 (5 bases). Between the trimmed V and J ends, which lost 3 bases and 8 bases, there was a span of 13 bases. The germline V gene has CDR1 DFQATT and CDR2 SNEGSKA (reference sequence). The CDR3 sequence is 12 residues long. The CDR3 loop reads CSASYEGLGYTF. CDR3 nucleotide sequence: TGCAGTGCTAGTTATGAGGGGTTAGGCTACACCTTC.

The chain has TRBV5-4 and TRBJ2-7; a possible D gene is TRBD2 (6 bases). V lost 3 bases, J lost 5 bases, and 12 bases lay in between. Germline lookup yields CDR1 SGHNT and CDR2 YYREEE (reference sequence). This CDR3 has 13 amino acids. The CDR3 reads CASSSGERHEQYF. The CDR3 coding sequence is TGTGCCAGCAGCTCGGGGGAGAGACACGAGCAGTACTTC.

This rearrangement joins TRBV5-5 to TRBJ1-1, with a possible D match to TRBD1 (5 bases). The CDR3 totals 14 residues. V shed 3 bases and J shed 1 base, with 10 bases lying between them. CDR1 is SGHKS and CDR2 is YYEKEE in the germline V gene (reference sequence). This CDR3 is CASSSGTPNTEAFF. The CDR3 DNA is TGTGCCAGCAGCTCCGGGACCCCGAACACTGAAGCTTTCTTT.

This chain connects TRBV25-1 to TRBJ1-3; no firm D call. V lost 0 bases to trimming and J lost 0 bases, with 9 bases between them. CDR1 is MGHDK and CDR2 is SYGVNS in the germline V gene. The CDR3 loop spans 16 amino acids. CDR3: CASSEYAAVSGNTIYF. As DNA, the CDR3 is TGTGCCAGCAGTGAATATGCGGCGGTCTCTGGAAACACCATATATTTT.

The V call is TRBV7-3, the J call TRBJ2-2; D is possibly TRBD1 (5 bases). There are 14 residues in the CDR3. Per the germline V gene, CDR1 is SGHTA and CDR2 is FQGTGA. V dropped 2 bases and J dropped 2 bases, with 6 bases sitting between them. The CDR3 loop is CASSLQGNTGELFF. CDR3 DNA: TGTGCCAGCAGCTTACAGGGCAACACCGGGGAGCTGTTTTTT.

V gene TRBV7-9 combines with J gene TRBJ2-2; D may be TRBD1 (6 bases). Germline-derived CDR1 and CDR2 are SEHNR and FQNEAQ (reference sequence). V was shortened by 5 bases and J by 3 bases, with 13 bases between the two germline ends. There are 15 residues in the CDR3. CDR3: CASSVSTGYTGELFF. CDR3 sequence (DNA): TGTGCCAGCAGCGTCTCGACAGGTTACACCGGGGAGCTGTTTTTT.

This clone is a singleton in its sample. The genes are TRBV4-1 and TRBJ2-6; the D gene could be TRBD1 or TRBD2 (5 bases each). The CDR3 extends over 17 amino acids. Per germline, CDR1 MGHRA and CDR2 YSYEKL. V was clipped by 1 base and J by 0 bases, with 10 bases between them. Here the CDR3 reads CASSQVRGVSGANVLTF. CDR3 bases: TGCGCCAGCAGCCAAGTTAGAGGGGTCTCTGGGGCCAACGTCCTGACTTTC.

This clone was detected once. The chain joins TRBV4-1 to TRBJ1-5; D is possibly TRBD1 (5 bases). In germline, CDR1 is MGHRA, CDR2 YSYEKL. V dropped 0 bases and J dropped 0 bases, with 9 bases sitting between them. The CDR3 totals 16 residues. The DNA for the CDR3 is TGCGCCAGCAGCCAAGATGGCAGGGTTAGCAATCAGCCCCAGCATTTT. Amino acid sequence: CASSQDGRVSNQPQHF.

This clone was observed once. The chain links TRBV18 to TRBJ1-6; 10 nucleotides agree with TRBD1. V trimming: 2 bases; J trimming: 10 bases; junction bases outside the gene matches: 2. CDR3 length: 14 amino acids. CDR1 and CDR2 from the germline V gene are KGHSH and LQKENI. DNA of the CDR3: TGTGCCAGCTCACCAGAGACAGGGGGCTCACCCCTCCACTTT. Protein product: CASSPETGGSPLHF.

The chain combines TRBV11-3 with TRBJ1-2; D unresolved. Germline V gives CDR1 SGHNT, CDR2 YENEEA. With 4 bases removed from V and 3 bases from J, the gap between germline ends came to 9 bases. The CDR3 runs to 13 residues. The CDR3 protein is CASSSDTYYGYTF. In DNA, the CDR3 is TGTGCCAGCAGCTCGGATACATACTATGGCTACACCTTC. Supplemented by reference TRBV11-3 and TRBJ1-2, the full variable domain reads EAGVVQSPRYKIIEKKQPVAFWCNPISGHNTLYWYLQNLGQGPELLIRYENEEAVDDSQLPKDRFSAERLKGVDSTLKIQPAELGDSAVYLCASSSDTYYGYTFGSGTRLTVV.

The chain employs TRBV28 and TRBJ2-3, with a weak D call TRBD1 (6 bases). Germline loops: CDR1 MDHEN, CDR2 SYDVKM. Trimming cost V 2 bases and J 8 bases, with 26 bases left between them. The CDR3 runs 18 residues. As DNA, the CDR3 is TGTGCCAGCAGTTTAATTCCAGAAGCATTGGGGACATTGGGTACGCAGTATTTT. This gives the protein CASSLIPEALGTLGTQYF.

The chain combines TRBV5-1 with TRBJ2-1; the match to TRBD2 covers 8 bases. Germline V lookup: CDR1 SGHRS, CDR2 YFSETQ. There are 16 residues in the CDR3. J was trimmed by 5 bases and V by 1 base; bases with no gene match: 8. CDR3 sequence reads: CASSLSGTSLHNEQFF. Here the CDR3 DNA reads TGCGCCAGCAGCTTGTCCGGGACTAGTCTACACAATGAGCAGTTCTTC.

The chain links TRBV6-4 to TRBJ1-1, with 7 bases fitting TRBD1. The CDR3 is 15 amino acids. V gave up 6 bases and J gave up 1 base; unmatched junction bases: 8. Germline V gene lookup returns CDR1 MRHNA and CDR2 SNTAGT. The CDR3 sequence is CASSPNSGGNTEAFF. The CDR3 coding sequence is TGTGCCAGCAGCCCCAATTCAGGGGGGAACACTGAAGCTTTCTTT.

This clone was seen just once. The rearrangement links TRBV9 to TRBJ1-2; 8 nucleotides match TRBD1. V gave up 4 bases and J gave up 7 bases; unmatched junction bases: 9. The CDR3 spans 14 residues. Germline-derived CDR1 and CDR2 are SGDLS and YYNGEE. DNA of the CDR3: TGTGCCAGCAGCCCCAGGGGGCGCATTGGTGGCTACACCTTC. Amino acids: CASSPRGRIGGYTF.

This rearrangement joins TRBV24-1 to TRBJ1-1; D is undetermined. V was shortened by 12 bases and J by 1 base, with 11 bases between the two germline ends. The germline CDR1 and CDR2 sequences are KGHDR and SFDVKD. This CDR3 spans 12 amino acids. The CDR3 loop is CARRGKNTEAFF. CDR3 coding DNA: TGTGCCCGACGGGGAAAGAACACTGAAGCTTTCTTT.

The J gene is TRBJ2-7, the V gene TRBV27; 9 nucleotides match TRBD1. The CDR3 is made up of 14 amino acids. V trimming: 5 bases; J trimming: 3 bases; junction bases outside the gene matches: 5. Germline lookup yields CDR1 MNHEY and CDR2 SMNVEV (reference sequence). The CDR3 spells CASSSDRGFYEQYF. For the CDR3, the DNA is TGTGCCAGCAGTAGTGACAGGGGGTTCTACGAGCAGTACTTC.